Here is one T cell receptor beta chain with its context. V lost 7 bases to trimming and J lost 3 bases, with 14 bases between them. From germline, CDR1 is MNHEY and CDR2 SVGAGI. This CDR3 contains 14 residues. The data originate from a study of blood T cell repertoires in COVID-19. Study-level background: Acute and convalescent COVID-19 specimens originated in the United States, Italy and Spain. PBMCs, B-cell-depleted T cells, or T cells were the source of the cDNA or gDNA that made up the material.

Profiling relied on immunoSEQ multiplex PCR, and the TCRdb table lists in-frame clones only, not all of them. The repertoire consists of about 130,000 clones, with 70% to 75% occurring once and the leading ten covering approximately 5.7%. This chain links TRBV6-5 with TRBJ2-3, with a tentative D call TRBD1 (6 bases). The sample consisted of peripheral blood. The clonotype originates from a man between 60 and 70 years old with acute or convalescent COVID-19. CDR3: CASMGQGWTDTQYF. In DNA form, the CDR3 reads TGTGCCAGCATGGGGCAGGGGTGGACAGATACGCAGTATTTT.